Shown below are 26 T cell receptor beta chains from a single sample sequenced in a study of siplizumab effects on memory and regulatory T cells. Here immunoSEQ multiplex PCR was the method, and the copy in TCRdb shows in-frame clones only, minus some. The repertoire consists of 15,000 or so clones, with roughly 40% occurring once and the leading ten covering roughly 7.8%. It was at 37°C and for 5 to 7 days that the mixed lymphocyte reaction cells were cocultured. The antigens these receptors bind are not known. The sample was CFSE-low (dividing) CD4+ T cells sorted from an allogeneic mixed lymphocyte reaction. Receptors were obtained from a human donor in good health; the cells came from an allogeneic mixed lymphocyte reaction. Some clones in this sample may be carry-over from other donors' samples.

This clone was recorded once. This chain links TRBV19 with TRBJ2-5; D perhaps matches TRBD2 (5 bases). Germline loops: CDR1 LNHDA, CDR2 SQIVND (reference sequence). Trimming took off 6 bases at V and 1 base at J, with 9 bases between the two ends. This CDR3 has 13 amino acids. CDR3 bases: TGTGCCAGTAGCGAGGGTCGCCAAGAGACCCAGTACTTC. Amino acid sequence: CASSEGRQETQYF.

In DNA, the CDR3 is TGTGCCAGCAGGGGGACTACAACTAATGAAAAACTGTTTTTT. Its protein product is CASRGTTTNEKLFF. This chain links TRBV6-6 with TRBJ1-4; D is possibly TRBD1 (5 bases). CDR1 is MNHNY, CDR2 SVGAGI, per germline (reference sequence). V was pared by 6 bases and J by 0 bases, with 8 bases between. The CDR3 runs 14 residues.

By share, this clone ranks as medium-sized. The chain has TRBV4-2 and TRBJ2-7; D gene ambiguous. The germline CDR1 and CDR2 sequences are LGHNA and YNFKEQ. CDR3 length: 11 residues. The ends were cut back, 1 base at V and 6 bases at J, with 4 bases in the middle. CDR3 in amino acids: CASSQGSEQYF. The CDR3, as DNA: TGTGCCAGCAGCCAAGGGTCCGAGCAGTACTTC.

This clone was detected only a few times. CDR3 loop: CASSREASGRAGELFF. The CDR3 nucleotides read TGTGCCAGCAGTCGTGAGGCTAGCGGGAGAGCCGGGGAGCTGTTTTTT. The chain has TRBV6-4 and TRBJ2-2; 10 positions agree with TRBD2. Germline trimming cut 5 bases from V and 6 bases from J; bases unmatched to any gene: 9. The CDR3 has 16 amino acids. Germline V gene sequence: CDR1 MRHNA, CDR2 SNTAGT.

This chain links TRBV7-9 with TRBJ2-2, with no clear D. V was shortened by 2 bases and J by 6 bases, with 7 bases between the two germline ends. CDR3 length: 13 amino acids. The germline CDR1 and CDR2 sequences are SEHNR and FQNEAQ (reference sequence). The CDR3 sequence: CASSLRRAGELFF. The DNA of the CDR3 is TGTGCCAGCAGCTTAAGACGTGCCGGGGAGCTGTTTTTT.

Comments on this clone: Other DNA sequences in this specimen translate into the identical CDR3. The chain carries TRBV29-1 and TRBJ1-2; D is possibly TRBD1 (6 bases). This CDR3 contains 14 residues. CDR1 and CDR2 (germline): SQVTM, ANQGSEA. The V end lost 7 bases, the J end lost 8 bases, and 23 bases lay between the germline ends. The CDR3 region has the DNA TGCAGCGCAAAAGGGGGGGCGGGCGGTCGGGGCTACACCTTC. Protein product: CSAKGGAGGRGYTF.

This clone was picked up a small number of times. The gene calls are TRBV6-5 and TRBJ1-1; no clear D. The V gene's germline CDR1 is MNHEY and CDR2 SVGAGI. The CDR3 sequence is 12 residues long. V was pared by 3 bases and J by 4 bases, with 6 bases between. Written as DNA, the CDR3 is TGTGCCAGCAGTTATAGGGTCACTGAAGCTTTCTTT. Its protein product is CASSYRVTEAFF.

This clone has a handful of counts. The chain is built from TRBV10-3 and TRBJ2-2; D uncertain. Per germline, CDR1 ENHRY and CDR2 SYGVKD. V was pared by 3 bases and J by 1 base, with 9 bases between. The CDR3 loop spans 15 amino acids. Here the CDR3 reads CAISDKGRNTGELFF. The CDR3 DNA reads TGTGCCATCAGTGATAAGGGTCGGAACACCGGGGAGCTGTTTTTT.

This clone is termed medium-sized. The chain recombines TRBV5-1 with TRBJ2-7; D gene ambiguous. CDR1 and CDR2 (germline): SGHRS, YFSETQ. CDR3 length: 14 amino acids. Trimming shortened V by 4 bases and J by 2 bases, and 13 bases separated the two germline ends. This chain's CDR3 is CASSKDAVAYEQYF. The CDR3 nucleotides read TGCGCCAGCAGCAAGGATGCGGTCGCCTACGAGCAGTACTTC.

The chain links TRBV9 to TRBJ2-3; weak D call: TRBD2 (5 bases). CDR3 length equals 13 residues. The V gene lost 4 bases and the J gene lost 3 bases, with 9 bases spanning the gap. The germline CDR1 and CDR2 sequences are SGDLS and YYNGEE. CDR3 in DNA: TGTGCCAGCAGCTTCAGAGGGACAGATACGCAGTATTTT. It translates to CASSFRGTDTQYF. Together with reference TRBV9 and TRBJ2-3, the CDR3 gives the full variable domain: DSGVTQTPKHLITATGQRVTLRCSPRSGDLSVYWYQQSLDQGLQFLIQYYNGEERAKGNILERFSAQQFPDLHSELNLSSLELGDSALYFCASSFRGTDTQYFGPGTRLTVL.

In its sample, this clone was seen a few times. J is TRBJ2-7 and V is TRBV6-1, with 11 bases identical to TRBD2. Germline CDR1 reads MNHNS; CDR2 reads SASEGT. The CDR3 loop spans 14 amino acids. The J segment lost 2 bases and the V segment lost 5 bases, leaving 2 bases of the junction unmatched. The CDR3 spells CASSLSGGAYEQYF. The CDR3 bases are TGTGCCAGCAGTCTTAGCGGGGGGGCCTACGAGCAGTACTTC.

The chain joins TRBV5-1 to TRBJ2-3, with D unresolved. The CDR3 runs to 16 residues. The V gene's germline CDR1 is SGHRS and CDR2 YFSETQ. Trimming cost V 3 bases and J 0 bases, with 14 bases left between them. The CDR3 bases are TGCGCCAGCAGCTCCGGGTTCGGCGGTAGCACAGATACGCAGTATTTT. This codes for CASSSGFGGSTDTQYF. The variable domain in full, completed from reference TRBV5-1 and TRBJ2-3, reads KAGVTQTPRYLIKTRGQQVTLSCSPISGHRSVSWYQQTPGQGLQFLFEYFSETQRNKGNFPGRFSGRQFSNSRSEMNVSTLELGDSALYLCASSSGFGGSTDTQYFGPGTRLTVL.

The CDR3 is CASRTGTGGFGEQYF. The CDR3 DNA sequence: TGTGCCAGCAGGACCGGGACAGGGGGTTTCGGGGAGCAGTACTTC. The chain employs TRBV2 and TRBJ2-5, with 11 positions matching TRBD1. The CDR3 extends over 15 amino acids. Germline-derived CDR1 and CDR2 are SNHLY and FYNNEI. J gave up 11 bases and V 6 bases, and 14 bases lay outside the gene matches.

This clone was seen a handful of times. The chain joins TRBV15 to TRBJ1-6, with 7 bases that match TRBD1. The germline V gene encodes CDR1 LNHNV and CDR2 YYDKDF (reference sequence). J was trimmed by 6 bases and V by 0 bases; bases with no gene match: 8. This CDR3 region has 17 residues. The CDR3 bases are TGTGCCACCAGCAGAGATGGGAGGGGGCAGAGTAATTCACCCCTCCACTTT. The encoded protein is CATSRDGRGQSNSPLHF. The full variable domain, in which reference TRBV15 and TRBJ1-6 provide the parts outside the CDR3, is DAMVIQNPRYQVTQFGKPVTLSCSQTLNHNVMYWYQQKSSQAPKLLFHYYDKDFNNEADTPDNFQSRRPNTSFCFLDIRSPGLGDTAMYLCATSRDGRGQSNSPLHFGNGTRLTVT.

The V call is TRBV7-2, the J call TRBJ1-5; no firm D call. Trimming removed 6 bases from V and 4 bases from J, with 13 bases in between. From germline, CDR1 is SGHTA and CDR2 FQGNSA. This CDR3 has 14 residues. DNA for the CDR3: TGTGCCAGCAGTCAACCCCAGTCTAATCAGCCCCAGCATTTT. Encoded protein: CASSQPQSNQPQHF.

The CDR3 DNA reads TGTGCCAGCAGCCCCATTGGTTGGAACACCATATATTTT. Translated, it gives CASSPIGWNTIYF. The gene calls are TRBV28 and TRBJ1-3, with D unresolved. In germline, CDR1 is MDHEN, CDR2 SYDVKM. Trimming removed 6 bases at V and 7 bases at J, with 13 bases between. The CDR3 is 13 amino acids.

The genes are TRBV12-5 and TRBJ2-7; 8 nucleotides line up with TRBD1. Germline CDR1 is LGHNT and CDR2 is FRNRAP. The CDR3 is 12 residues long. The CDR3 protein is CARGTGTYEQYF. Written as DNA, the CDR3 is TGTGCCAGAGGGACAGGCACCTACGAGCAGTACTTC. Complete variable domain (other parts from reference TRBV12-5 and TRBJ2-7): DARVTQTPRHKVTEMGQEVTMRCQPILGHNTVFWYRQTMMQGLELLAYFRNRAPLDDSGMPKDRFSAEMPDATLATLKIQPSEPRDSAVYFCARGTGTYEQYFGPGTRLTVT.

The J gene is TRBJ2-5, the V gene TRBV9, with 8 positions matching TRBD2. Germline CDR1 and CDR2: SGDLS and YYNGEE. The CDR3 spans 15 residues. With V trimmed by 4 bases and J by 5 bases, 10 bases remained unmatched. CDR3 sequence reads: CASSLGSGMSETQYF. The CDR3, as DNA: TGTGCCAGCAGCCTAGGTAGCGGGATGTCGGAGACCCAGTACTTC.

This clone was detected only a few times. This chain connects TRBV5-1 to TRBJ2-1; 8 bases are shared with TRBD1. The CDR3 sequence is 15 residues long. Germline V lookup: CDR1 SGHRS, CDR2 YFSETQ. Germline trimming cut 2 bases from V and 7 bases from J; bases unmatched to any gene: 8. CDR3 bases: TGCGCCAGCAGCTTATCGACAGGGGCTCTTAATGAGCAGTTCTTC. This sequence encodes CASSLSTGALNEQFF.

This clone has more than one count but fewer than ten. The chain is built from TRBV19 and TRBJ1-1; 9 nucleotides align to TRBD1. CDR3 length: 15 amino acids. J gave up 5 bases and V 6 bases, and 10 bases lay outside the gene matches. The V gene's germline CDR1 is LNHDA and CDR2 SQIVND (reference sequence). CDR3 sequence reads: CASRETGGSGTEAFF. The DNA of the CDR3 is TGTGCCAGTAGGGAGACAGGGGGTTCGGGAACTGAAGCTTTCTTT. Based on the CDR3 plus reference TRBV19 and TRBJ1-1, the full variable domain is DGGITQSPKYLFRKEGQNVTLSCEQNLNHDAMYWYRQDPGQGLRLIYYSQIVNDFQKGDIAEGYSVSREKKESFPLTVTSAQKNPTAFYLCASRETGGSGTEAFFGQGTRLTVV.

This chain connects TRBV5-1 to TRBJ2-5; the D gene could be TRBD1 or TRBD2 (6 bases each). This CDR3 comprises 14 residues. The V gene's germline CDR1 is SGHRS and CDR2 YFSETQ. V shed 4 bases and J shed 1 base, with 11 bases lying between them. The CDR3 DNA follows: TGCGCCAGCAGCCAACAGGGACTCCAAGAGACCCAGTACTTC. Protein sequence: CASSQQGLQETQYF.

The rearrangement joins TRBV27 to TRBJ2-3, with D perhaps matching TRBD2 (5 bases). V shed 8 bases and J shed 10 bases, with 16 bases lying between them. Germline lookup yields CDR1 MNHEY and CDR2 SMNVEV (reference sequence). This CDR3 is built from 12 residues. The CDR3 sequence: CASALGPSAQYF. CDR3 in DNA: TGTGCCAGCGCACTAGGACCAAGCGCGCAGTATTTT.

The V call is TRBV6-4, the J call TRBJ2-7, with 9 bases fitting TRBD1. The germline CDR1 and CDR2 sequences are MRHNA and SNTAGT. The CDR3 covers 12 residues. V shed 5 bases, J shed 8 bases, and the junction held 4 bases outside the gene matches. For the CDR3, the DNA is TGTGCCAGCAGTTATACAGGGGGCAAGCAGTACTTC. Residues: CASSYTGGKQYF.

This clone counts as medium-sized (0.01 to 0.1%). The J gene is TRBJ1-1, the V gene TRBV18; D is unresolved. Germline CDR1 reads KGHSH; CDR2 reads LQKENI. The CDR3 is 13 amino acids. V lost 5 bases, J lost 0 bases, and 7 bases lay in between. In nucleotides, the CDR3 is TGTGCCAGCTCAGAGCAGGTGAACACTGAAGCTTTCTTT. Translating gives CASSEQVNTEAFF. The full variable domain, completed using reference TRBV18 and TRBJ1-1, is NAGVMQNPRHLVRRRGQEARLRCSPMKGHSHVYWYRQLPEEGLKFMVYLQKENIIDESGMPKERFSAEFPKEGPSILRIQQVVRGDSAAYFCASSEQVNTEAFFGQGTRLTVV.

This clone was detected only a few times. The genes are TRBV12-5 and TRBJ2-1; perhaps TRBD2 as D (5 bases). CDR1 is LGHNT, CDR2 FRNRAP, per germline. V gave up 0 bases and J gave up 12 bases, with 9 bases separating them. CDR3 length equals 12 residues. CDR3 nucleotides: TGTGCTAGTGGTTTGGTATATGAGGGGCAGTTCTTC. Translated: CASGLVYEGQFF.

This clone was seen a handful of times. The V call is TRBV18, the J call TRBJ2-6; D gene unclear. The V end was cut by 2 bases, the J end by 0 bases, with 14 bases between. Per the germline V gene, CDR1 is KGHSH and CDR2 is LQKENI. The CDR3 has 18 residues. The CDR3 DNA reads TGTGCCAGCTCACCAGACCTTAAATTCCTCTCTGGGGCCAACGTCCTGACTTTC. Protein: CASSPDLKFLSGANVLTF.